Sequencing of this TCR beta chain was carried out in a study of blood T cell repertoires in COVID-19. Looking at the study overall: The United States, Italy and Spain provided the acute and convalescent COVID-19 samples. T cells, B-cell-depleted T cells, or PBMCs provided the cDNA or gDNA that served as material.

This CDR3 is built from 13 residues. Germline loops: CDR1 SNHLY, CDR2 FYNNEI. Trimming pared 10 bases from V and 3 bases from J, leaving 15 bases between. This clone was counted only a few times. In the original processing: How many nucleated cells were present was estimated from reference gene primer amplification. Sequenced by immunoSEQ multiplex PCR; TCRdb stores in-frame clones only, minus some. The V and J calls and clone size are taken from that table; D and trimming were inferred from the DNA. Here the sample spans 20,000 or so clones, 82% being singletons. This sequence joins TRBV2 and TRBJ1-1; D gene unclear. This TCR derives from a human donor in a cohort sampled during active COVID-19. Sequenced sample: peripheral blood. In nucleotides, the CDR3 is TGTGCCACCCGGGTCCGGAGCGACACTGAAGCTTTCTTT. This sequence encodes CATRVRSDTEAFF.